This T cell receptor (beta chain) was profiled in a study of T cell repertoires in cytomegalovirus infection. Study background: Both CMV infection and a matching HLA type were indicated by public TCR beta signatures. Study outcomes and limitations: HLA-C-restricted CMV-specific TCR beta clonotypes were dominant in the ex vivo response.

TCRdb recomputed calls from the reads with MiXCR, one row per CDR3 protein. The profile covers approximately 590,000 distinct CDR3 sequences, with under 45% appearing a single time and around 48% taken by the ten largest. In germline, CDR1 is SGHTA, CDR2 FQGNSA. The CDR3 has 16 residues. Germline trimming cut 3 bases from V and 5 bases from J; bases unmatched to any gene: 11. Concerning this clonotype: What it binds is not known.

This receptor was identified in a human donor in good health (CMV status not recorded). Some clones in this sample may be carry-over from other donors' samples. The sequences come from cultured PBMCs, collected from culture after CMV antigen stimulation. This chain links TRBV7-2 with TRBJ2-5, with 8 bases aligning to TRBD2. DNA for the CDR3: TGTGCCAGCAGCTTCCTCGAGCGGGGGTTGGTGGAGACCCAGTACTTC. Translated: CASSFLERGLVETQYF.